The sequence of this T cell receptor (beta chain) was determined in a study of OX40 agonist ivuxolimab in advanced cancers. Across the whole study: Averaging roughly 60 years in age, with a range of about 20 to 90, the cohort was 65% to 85% male.

This CDR3 has 13 amino acids. Trimming took off 3 bases at V and 8 bases at J, with 13 bases between the two ends. Germline values: CDR1 MGHDK, CDR2 SYGVNS. This clone has just a few counts. TCRdb's table, derived via immunoSEQ multiplex PCR, lists solely in-frame clones and lacks some. This sample yields tens of thousands of clones, of which roughly 80% are seen a single time; over 4.5% belongs to the top ten. The sample here was CD4+ or CD8+ T cells sorted from blood, taken in a trial of the OX40 agonist ivuxolimab. V and J are TRBV25-1 and TRBJ1-2, with D perhaps matching TRBD1 (5 bases). The receptor was isolated from an adult with an advanced solid tumor such as melanoma, head and neck, liver or kidney cancer. The CDR3 protein is CASSDWGTNGYTF. For the CDR3, the DNA is TGTGCCAGCAGTGATTGGGGGACTAACGGCTACACCTTC.